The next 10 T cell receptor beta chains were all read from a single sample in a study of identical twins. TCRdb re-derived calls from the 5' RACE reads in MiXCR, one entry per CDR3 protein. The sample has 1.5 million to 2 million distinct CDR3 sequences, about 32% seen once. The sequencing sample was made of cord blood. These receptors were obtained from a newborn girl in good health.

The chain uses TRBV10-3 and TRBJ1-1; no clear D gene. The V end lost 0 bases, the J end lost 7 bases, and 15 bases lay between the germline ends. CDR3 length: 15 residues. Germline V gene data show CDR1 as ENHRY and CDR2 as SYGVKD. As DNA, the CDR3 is TGTGCCATCAGTGAGTCCCTAACAGCTAGCTATGAAGCTTTCTTT. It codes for CAISESLTASYEAFF.

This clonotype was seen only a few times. The CDR3 DNA follows: TGTGCCATCACCCCGACTAGCGGGCCTTCTGAGCAGTTCTTC. Its protein product is CAITPTSGPSEQFF. The rearrangement links TRBV10-3 to TRBJ2-1, with TRBD2 matching 10 bases. Trimming removed 7 bases from V and 9 bases from J; junction bases left unmatched: 9. The CDR3 contains 14 residues. CDR1 and CDR2 (germline): ENHRY, SYGVKD.

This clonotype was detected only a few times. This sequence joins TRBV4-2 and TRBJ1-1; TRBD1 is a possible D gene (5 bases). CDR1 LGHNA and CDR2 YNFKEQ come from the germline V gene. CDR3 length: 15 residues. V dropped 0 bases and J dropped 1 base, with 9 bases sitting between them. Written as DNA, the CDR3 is TGTGCCAGCAGCCAAGAGGGGGGGTCGAACACTGAAGCTTTCTTT. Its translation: CASSQEGGSNTEAFF.

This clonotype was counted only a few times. The CDR3 is CASSLGGSEPEQFF. Written as DNA, the CDR3 is TGTGCCAGCAGTTTAGGGGGTAGCGAGCCTGAGCAGTTCTTC. V usage is TRBV28 and J usage is TRBJ2-1; the D call may be TRBD1 or TRBD2 (5 bases each). The CDR3 spans 14 residues. Trimming pared 2 bases from V and 9 bases from J, leaving 14 bases between. CDR1 is MDHEN, CDR2 SYDVKM, per germline.

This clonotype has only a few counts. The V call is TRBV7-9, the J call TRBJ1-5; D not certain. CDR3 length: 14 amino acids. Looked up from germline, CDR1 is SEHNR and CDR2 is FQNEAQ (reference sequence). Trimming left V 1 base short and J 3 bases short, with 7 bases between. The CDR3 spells CASSLVGNNQPQHF. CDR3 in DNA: TGTGCCAGCAGCTTAGTGGGAAACAATCAGCCCCAGCATTTT.

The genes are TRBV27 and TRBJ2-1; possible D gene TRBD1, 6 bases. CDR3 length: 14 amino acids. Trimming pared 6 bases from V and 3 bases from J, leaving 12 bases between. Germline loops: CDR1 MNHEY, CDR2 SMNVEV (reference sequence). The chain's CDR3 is CASSPGVLYNEQFF. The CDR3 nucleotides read TGTGCCAGCAGCCCAGGGGTCCTCTACAATGAGCAGTTCTTC.

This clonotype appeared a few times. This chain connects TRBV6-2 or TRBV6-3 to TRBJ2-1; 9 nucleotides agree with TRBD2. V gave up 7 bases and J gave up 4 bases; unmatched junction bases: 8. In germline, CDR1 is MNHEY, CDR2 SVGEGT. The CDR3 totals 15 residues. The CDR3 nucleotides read TGTGCCAGCAACTTAGGGAGCGGGGGGTACAATGAGCAGTTCTTC. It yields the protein CASNLGSGGYNEQFF.

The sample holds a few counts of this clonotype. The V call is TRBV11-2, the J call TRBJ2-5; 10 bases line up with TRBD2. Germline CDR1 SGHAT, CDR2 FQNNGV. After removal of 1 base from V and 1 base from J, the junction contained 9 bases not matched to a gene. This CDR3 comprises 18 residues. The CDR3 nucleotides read TGTGCCAGCAGCTTAGTAACGCTTAGCGGGAGGCCCCAAGAGACCCAGTACTTC. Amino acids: CASSLVTLSGRPQETQYF.

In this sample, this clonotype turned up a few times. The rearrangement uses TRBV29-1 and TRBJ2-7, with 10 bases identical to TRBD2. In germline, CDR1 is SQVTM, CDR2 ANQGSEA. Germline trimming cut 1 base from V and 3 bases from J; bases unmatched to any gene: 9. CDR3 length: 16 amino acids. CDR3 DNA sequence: TGCAGCGTTGAAGGAGTACTAGCGGGAAGACGCTACGAGCAGTACTTC. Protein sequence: CSVEGVLAGRRYEQYF.

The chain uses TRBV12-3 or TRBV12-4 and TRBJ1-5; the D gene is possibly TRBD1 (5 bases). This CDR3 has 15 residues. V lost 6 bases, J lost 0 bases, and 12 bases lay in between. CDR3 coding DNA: TGTGCCAGCAGCCAGACAGTGAATAGCAATCAGCCCCAGCATTTT. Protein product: CASSQTVNSNQPQHF.